Described below is a single TCR beta chain sequence and its context. These data are taken from a study of blood T cell repertoires in COVID-19. The wider study: T cells, B-cell-depleted T cells, or PBMCs supplied cDNA or gDNA.

Seattle patients were enrolled while actively infected and followed longitudinally. Libraries were prepared by immunoSEQ multiplex PCR; TCRdb keeps only in-frame clonotypes and omits some of them. The repertoire includes about 250,000 clones, about 87% of them detected once, and under 8% sits in the top ten. The J segment lost 5 bases and the V segment lost 5 bases, leaving 11 bases of the junction unmatched. The CDR3 runs to 17 residues. Per the germline V gene, CDR1 is SNHLY and CDR2 is FYNNEI. The chain couples TRBV2 to TRBJ1-4; the match to TRBD1 covers 10 bases. Sequencing was performed on peripheral blood. The source is a woman in her twenties or thirties with COVID-19, enrolled during active disease. In DNA form, the CDR3 reads TGTGCCAGCAGTCATAAAGAGGGGGACAGGGGCAATGAAAAACTGTTTTTT. Translated: CASSHKEGDRGNEKLFF. The full variable domain, rest sourced from reference TRBV2 and TRBJ1-4, is EPEVTQTPSHQVTQMGQEVILRCVPISNHLYFYWYRQILGQKVEFLVSFYNNEISEKSEIFDDQFSVERPDGSNFTLKIRSTKLEDSAMYFCASSHKEGDRGNEKLFFGSGTQLSVL.